A single sample gave rise to the 27 T cell receptor beta chains below, sequenced in a study of shared clonotypes between healthy human individuals. This table comes from immunoSEQ multiplex PCR, and its TCRdb copy is limited to in-frame clones, with some not included. The profile shows millions of clones, roughly 95% of them singletons. Naive CD8 cells, CD45RO-negative and positively selected for CCR7, excluded terminally differentiated effector memory CD45RA+ cells. Sequences were obtained from naive CD8+ T cells sorted from blood. These receptors were obtained from a man younger than 35 in good health.

This clone is a singleton in its sample. Other DNA sequences in this specimen translate into the identical CDR3. This chain uses TRBV5-6 with TRBJ2-1; 7 bases match TRBD1. Germline-derived CDR1 and CDR2 are SGHDT and YYEEEE. The CDR3 is 12 residues long. With 5 bases clipped from V and 7 bases from J, the junction kept 3 bases outside the gene matches. The CDR3 protein is CASSLQGNEQFF. Here the CDR3 DNA reads TGTGCCAGCAGTTTACAGGGGAATGAGCAGTTCTTC.

This chain joins TRBV4-2 and TRBJ1-5; 8 bases are shared with TRBD1. Germline trimming cut 0 bases from V and 2 bases from J; bases unmatched to any gene: 6. The germline CDR1 and CDR2 sequences are LGHNA and YNFKEQ. The CDR3 covers 17 residues. The CDR3 DNA sequence: TGTGCCAGCAGCCAAGACGTAACACAGGGGGGCAATCAGCCCCAGCATTTT. Protein: CASSQDVTQGGNQPQHF.

This sequence joins TRBV7-9 and TRBJ1-2, with 7 bases identical to TRBD1. Germline V gene data show CDR1 as SEHNR and CDR2 as FQNEAQ (reference sequence). Germline trimming cut 4 bases from V and 10 bases from J; bases unmatched to any gene: 12. The CDR3 spans 14 residues. The DNA for the CDR3 is TGTGCCAGCAGCTACACAACAGGGGCCACGGCCTACACCTTC. Translated, it gives CASSYTTGATAYTF.

The V gene is TRBV7-3, the J gene TRBJ2-6; D is undetermined. V was shortened by 2 bases and J by 0 bases, with 11 bases between the two germline ends. The CDR3 runs 17 residues. Per germline, CDR1 SGHTA and CDR2 FQGTGA. CDR3 loop: CASSLDGQSSGANVLTF. The CDR3 coding sequence is TGTGCCAGCAGCTTAGATGGCCAGAGCTCTGGGGCCAACGTCCTGACTTTC.

The V and J genes are TRBV7-6 and TRBJ2-5; D may be TRBD1 (6 bases). V lost 4 bases and J lost 3, with 12 bases in between. The germline gives CDR1 SGHVS, CDR2 FNYEAQ. The CDR3 has 14 amino acids. This chain's CDR3 is CASSSRTEEETQYF. The CDR3 bases are TGTGCCAGCAGCTCAAGGACAGAAGAAGAGACCCAGTACTTC.

This clone was recorded a few times. V gene TRBV10-3 combines with J gene TRBJ1-5, with D maybe TRBD1 (6 bases). The CDR3 is made up of 17 amino acids. V was clipped by 4 bases and J by 0 bases, with 16 bases between them. Per the germline V gene, CDR1 is ENHRY and CDR2 is SYGVKD. The CDR3 loop is CAISGGRGTYSNQPQHF. CDR3 in DNA: TGTGCCATCAGTGGAGGCAGGGGAACCTATAGCAATCAGCCCCAGCATTTT.

The chain has TRBV29-1 and TRBJ2-3; 15 nucleotides agree with TRBD2. Per the germline V gene, CDR1 is SQVTM and CDR2 is ANQGSEA. V shed 1 base, J shed 4 bases, and the junction held 12 bases outside the gene matches. The CDR3 is 19 residues long. The CDR3 reads CSVEGGTSGGFNTADTQYF. The DNA of the CDR3 is TGCAGCGTTGAAGGCGGGACTAGCGGGGGGTTTAACACAGCAGATACGCAGTATTTT.

This chain uses TRBV4-3 with TRBJ2-7; tentatively, D is TRBD1 or TRBD2 (5 bases each). Germline assignment: CDR1 LGHNA and CDR2 YSLEER. The CDR3 runs to 17 residues. The ends were cut back, 0 bases at V and 3 bases at J, with 18 bases in the middle. The CDR3: CASSQDMGWDAHYEQYF. The CDR3 nucleotides are TGCGCCAGCAGCCAAGATATGGGGTGGGACGCCCACTACGAGCAGTACTTC.

CDR3 protein: CASSLSPLTGTESNYEQYF. Here the CDR3 DNA reads TGTGCCAGCAGTTTATCCCCGCTGACAGGTACGGAATCAAACTACGAGCAGTACTTC. V gene TRBV28 combines with J gene TRBJ2-7; D may be TRBD1 (6 bases). This CDR3 spans 19 amino acids. V shed 1 base and J shed 3 bases, with 25 bases lying between them. Per germline, CDR1 MDHEN and CDR2 SYDVKM.

The chain joins TRBV7-9 to TRBJ1-1, with a tentative D call TRBD1 (5 bases). Trimming pared 4 bases from V and 6 bases from J, leaving 15 bases between. The V gene's germline CDR1 is SEHNR and CDR2 FQNEAQ (reference sequence). The CDR3 covers 14 residues. The CDR3 loop reads CASSSPRRDAEAFF. The CDR3 DNA follows: TGTGCCAGCAGCTCCCCTCGGAGGGACGCTGAAGCTTTCTTT.

Details on this clone: This specimen includes other DNA sequences encoding the same CDR3. This chain uses TRBV6-5 with TRBJ2-3, with TRBD2 matching over 9 bases. The germline V gene encodes CDR1 MNHEY and CDR2 SVGAGI. V lost 4 bases and J lost 2; bases outside the gene matches: 4. This CDR3 is built from 15 residues. The CDR3 reads CASSSLAGSTDTQYF. The CDR3 DNA reads TGTGCCAGCAGTTCCCTAGCGGGATCCACAGATACGCAGTATTTT.

This sequence joins TRBV7-9 and TRBJ2-3; 7 bases align to TRBD2. V shed 3 bases, J shed 1 base, and the junction held 7 bases outside the gene matches. CDR1 is SEHNR and CDR2 is FQNEAQ in the germline V gene (reference sequence). The CDR3 extends over 16 amino acids. CDR3 sequence reads: CASSFFQRDGTDTQYF. The CDR3, as DNA: TGTGCCAGCAGCTTTTTCCAGCGGGATGGCACAGATACGCAGTATTTT.

This rearrangement joins TRBV27 to TRBJ2-1; 10 nucleotides line up with TRBD1. There are 16 residues in the CDR3. V lost 0 bases to trimming and J lost 8 bases; unmatched junction nucleotides: 7. Germline V gene sequence: CDR1 MNHEY, CDR2 SMNVEV (reference sequence). DNA of the CDR3: TGTGCCAGCAGTTTATCTTCCGGGACAGGGGCCCATGAGCAGTTCTTC. Encoded protein: CASSLSSGTGAHEQFF.

V usage is TRBV13 and J usage is TRBJ2-5; 10 nucleotides line up with TRBD2. Losses at the gene ends were 4 bases for V and 2 bases for J; bases not matched to a gene: 7. Germline V gene lookup returns CDR1 PRHDT and CDR2 FYEKMQ (reference sequence). There are 16 residues in the CDR3. The CDR3 loop is CASSSGLAASQETQYF. The CDR3 DNA follows: TGTGCCAGCAGCTCAGGACTAGCGGCCTCTCAAGAGACCCAGTACTTC.

The chain combines TRBV11-2 with TRBJ1-2; D gene uncertain. Germline V CDR1 and CDR2: SGHAT, FQNNGV. With 0 bases removed from V and 4 bases from J, the gap between germline ends came to 6 bases. This CDR3 comprises 13 residues. This CDR3 is CASSLDYSYGYTF. DNA for the CDR3: TGTGCCAGCAGCTTAGATTACTCCTATGGCTACACCTTC.

J is TRBJ1-1 and V is TRBV7-6; no definite D call. Per the germline V gene, CDR1 is SGHVS and CDR2 is FNYEAQ. V shed 0 bases and J shed 0 bases, with 8 bases lying between them. The CDR3 is 15 residues long. The DNA of the CDR3 is TGTGCCAGCAGCTTAGCGGGCAGGATGAACACTGAAGCTTTCTTT. This gives the protein CASSLAGRMNTEAFF.

The chain is built from TRBV11-2 and TRBJ1-5; 7 positions match TRBD1. With 5 bases clipped from V and 7 bases from J, the junction kept 17 bases outside the gene matches. The CDR3 has 17 amino acids. The germline V gene encodes CDR1 SGHAT and CDR2 FQNNGV. The CDR3 reads CASSQPLSRDSEQPQHF. CDR3 in DNA: TGTGCCAGCAGCCAGCCCCTTAGCCGGGACAGTGAACAGCCCCAGCATTTT. The full variable domain, in which reference TRBV11-2 and TRBJ1-5 provide the parts outside the CDR3, is EAGVAQSPRYKIIEKRQSVAFWCNPISGHATLYWYQQILGQGPKLLIQFQNNGVVDDSQLPKDRFSAERLKGVDSTLKIQPAKLEDSAVYLCASSQPLSRDSEQPQHFGDGTRLSIL.

The gene calls are TRBV5-6 and TRBJ2-5; D unclear. Looked up from germline, CDR1 is SGHDT and CDR2 is YYEEEE. The CDR3 runs 14 residues. Trimming left V 0 bases short and J 3 bases short, with 9 bases between. This CDR3 reads CASSLVSAEETQYF. In DNA, the CDR3 is TGTGCCAGCAGCTTGGTGTCAGCCGAAGAGACCCAGTACTTC. The full variable domain, rest sourced from reference TRBV5-6 and TRBJ2-5, is DAGVTQSPTHLIKTRGQQVTLRCSPKSGHDTVSWYQQALGQGPQFIFQYYEEEERQRGNFPDRFSGHQFPNYSSELNVNALLLGDSALYLCASSLVSAEETQYFGPGTRLLVL.

The chain couples TRBV28 to TRBJ2-3; 8 bases are shared with TRBD2. The CDR3 has 15 amino acids. In germline, CDR1 is MDHEN, CDR2 SYDVKM. The ends lost 3 bases at V and 2 bases at J; junction bases unmatched: 4. The chain's CDR3 is CASSLGRGDTDTQYF. The CDR3 nucleotides are TGTGCCAGCAGTTTGGGGCGGGGGGACACAGATACGCAGTATTTT.

This rearrangement joins TRBV6-1 to TRBJ2-3; 10 bases are shared with TRBD2. Germline V gives CDR1 MNHNS, CDR2 SASEGT. V lost 0 bases, J lost 2 bases, and 11 bases stayed unmatched. The CDR3 runs to 19 residues. In DNA, the CDR3 is TGTGCCAGCAGTGAAGCGTCTCGAGGACTAGCGGTGATCACAGATACGCAGTATTTT. Protein: CASSEASRGLAVITDTQYF.

This rearrangement joins TRBV7-9 to TRBJ2-1, with D possibly matching TRBD1 (5 bases). CDR1 and CDR2 from the germline V gene are SEHNR and FQNEAQ (reference sequence). The CDR3 runs 15 residues. The V end was cut by 5 bases, the J end by 1 base, with 12 bases between. The chain's CDR3 is CASSLRAGSYNEQFF. CDR3 sequence (DNA): TGTGCCAGCAGCCTACGCGCAGGGTCCTACAATGAGCAGTTCTTC.

As for this clone: Distinct nucleotide sequences in the sample also encode this CDR3. The chain has TRBV4-1 and TRBJ2-1; tentative D call: TRBD1 (6 bases). The CDR3 length is 13 residues. Trimming left V 4 bases short and J 4 bases short, with 8 bases between. The germline CDR1 and CDR2 sequences are MGHRA and YSYEKL. The CDR3 sequence is CASSLDRYNEQFF. The CDR3 DNA is TGCGCCAGCAGCCTGGACAGATACAATGAGCAGTTCTTC.

This chain joins TRBV6-1 and TRBJ1-2; weak D call: TRBD1 (5 bases). Trimming took 1 base from V and 4 from J, leaving 13 bases between them. The germline V gene has CDR1 MNHNS and CDR2 SASEGT. The CDR3 length is 15 residues. The CDR3 bases are TGTGCCAGCAGTGAAGGGGTAGGGGCTGGCTATGGCTACACCTTC. Residues: CASSEGVGAGYGYTF.

The chain combines TRBV9 with TRBJ1-1; 7 nucleotides match TRBD1. The CDR3 is 14 amino acids. Unmatched junction bases numbered 8, after V lost 4 bases and J lost 5 bases. The germline V gene has CDR1 SGDLS and CDR2 YYNGEE. This chain's CDR3 is CASSPLQGRTEAFF. The DNA of the CDR3 is TGTGCCAGCAGCCCGCTACAGGGGAGGACTGAAGCTTTCTTT.

The chain is built from TRBV10-3 and TRBJ2-1, with 8 bases that match TRBD1. This CDR3 contains 16 residues. Per the germline V gene, CDR1 is ENHRY and CDR2 is SYGVKD. Trimming took 0 bases from V and 6 from J; bases not matched to a gene: 7. CDR3 amino acids: CAISESTGQAFNEQFF. DNA of the CDR3: TGTGCCATCAGTGAGTCCACGGGACAGGCGTTCAATGAGCAGTTCTTC.

This clone appeared a single time. This chain joins TRBV6-5 and TRBJ2-2; unclear D gene. Between the trimmed V and J ends, which lost 2 bases and 6 bases, there was a span of 4 bases. The CDR3 is 12 amino acids. Germline V CDR1 and CDR2: MNHEY, SVGAGI. CDR3 region: CASSYKAGELFF. Here the CDR3 DNA reads TGTGCCAGCAGTTACAAAGCCGGGGAGCTGTTTTTT.

With respect to this clone: Different DNA sequences within this sample yield the same CDR3. This sequence joins TRBV6-1 and TRBJ2-7; D is uncertain. The CDR3 length is 16 residues. Per germline, CDR1 MNHNS and CDR2 SASEGT. The V and J ends lost 2 bases and 0 bases respectively, with 14 bases between them. Here the CDR3 DNA reads TGTGCCAGCAGTGAAATGGGCGGAATTAGCTCCTACGAGCAGTACTTC. It codes for CASSEMGGISSYEQYF.